This T cell receptor (beta chain) was obtained from a study of T-cell reconstitution after alpha-beta-depleted transplantation in children. Study-level results: The origin of high day-60 TCRbeta diversity in some patients lay in surviving recipient T cells and thymic progenitors. Several hundred expanded graft clones reportedly supplied alpha-beta T cells about two months after transplant. Newly produced T cells mostly provided counts and TCRbeta diversity after one year, as hyperexpanded clones declined.

This clonotype has a count of ten or more. Its antigen is currently unknown. Researchers prepared the TCRbeta library using unique molecular identifiers, the study reports. TCRdb reprocessed the PCR reads via MiXCR and lists one record per CDR3 protein. The repertoire holds about 580,000 distinct CDR3 sequences, with 20% to 25% as singletons. CDR3 length: 15 amino acids. From germline, CDR1 is SGHRS and CDR2 YFSETQ. V was cut by 0 bases and J by 5 bases, with 14 bases left in between. Here the sequenced sample was PBMCs, mostly from graft donor cells, taken 360 days after TCRalphabeta/CD19-depleted stem cell transplant. This TCR derives from a boy in the first two years of life who had a stem cell transplant for acute myeloid leukemia, so the T cells may come from the graft donor. V gene TRBV5-1 combines with J gene TRBJ2-5; possibly TRBD1 for D (5 bases). The CDR3 sequence is CASSLVQAPSETQYF. Here the CDR3 DNA reads TGCGCCAGCAGCTTGGTACAGGCCCCATCCGAGACCCAGTACTTC.